This T cell receptor (beta chain) was found in a study of PD-1 blockade in classical Hodgkin lymphoma. Regarding the study as a whole: By C4D1, diversity of CD4+ TCRs had risen significantly, whereas that of CD8+ TCRs had not. Some patients began nivolumab under 1 year after ASCT. These patients were excluded from later analyses. The diversity seen at baseline in complete responders resembled that of newly diagnosed patients.

Remarks on this clone: Its antigen is unknown.

Each patient relapsed following autologous stem cell transplantation, and prior brentuximab vedotin exposure differed. The table came from immunoSEQ multiplex PCR; TCRdb's copy has only in-frame clones and leaves some out. Of fewer than 110,000 clones detected, around 89% appear once; the ten largest clones hold under 8%. The sequences come from peripheral blood mononuclear cells (PBMCs), collected before the second cycle of nivolumab. This receptor was obtained from a human donor with classical Hodgkin lymphoma.

The CDR3 region is CASSLKQGGEKLFF. In nucleotides, the CDR3 is TGTGCCAGCAGCTTAAAACAGGGTGGAGAAAAACTGTTTTTT. The chain employs TRBV7-8 and TRBJ1-4, with D maybe TRBD1 (6 bases). The CDR3 has 14 residues. V was shortened by 2 bases and J by 8 bases, with 12 bases between the two germline ends. Germline values: CDR1 SGHVS, CDR2 FQNEAQ. Complete variable domain (other parts from reference TRBV7-8 and TRBJ1-4): GAGVSQSPRYKVAKRGQDVALRCDPISGHVSLFWYQQALGQGPEFLTYFQNEAQLDKSGLPSDRFFAERPEGSVSTLKIQRTQQEDSAVYLCASSLKQGGEKLFFGSGTQLSVL.